This note documents a single T cell receptor beta chain sequence. The antigen remains unidentified. The data are from a study of cytomegalovirus exposure and HLA in healthy donors. Study information: The platform used for the 120 or so validation repertoires matched that of the roughly 670 first-cohort repertoires, a later analysis reported. Overall study findings and caveats: Specific recognition of CMV antigens was confirmed in vitro for three chains (all CMV-associated). Researchers counted around 170 TCR beta chains as cytomegalovirus-associated. That first-cohort TCR clusters tended to co-occur in the approximately 110 validation repertoires was found in a later analysis.

Sequenced by immunoSEQ multiplex PCR; TCRdb stores in-frame clones only, minus some. The profile shows roughly 110,000 clones, 88% of them singletons. Sequencing was done on a sample of PBMCs. The origin of this receptor is a woman in her late teens or twenties in good health and CMV-seropositive.

The CDR3 loop reads CAISENVGGEQYV. DNA of the CDR3: TGTGCCATCAGTGAAAATGTTGGAGGCGAGCAGTACGTC. This chain links TRBV10-3 with TRBJ2-7, with D maybe TRBD2 (5 bases). This CDR3 is built from 13 residues. Germline CDR1 and CDR2: ENHRY and SYGVKD. V was clipped by 3 bases and J by 6 bases, with 12 bases between them.